This paragraph reports one T cell receptor beta chain. This sample is part of a study of blood T cell repertoires in COVID-19. Clones were sequenced by immunoSEQ multiplex PCR, and TCRdb holds only the in-frame ones, with some missing. Of 250,000 or so clones in the sample, roughly 83% were seen once. Germline assignment: CDR1 LNHDA and CDR2 SQIVND (reference sequence). Unmatched junction bases numbered 10, after V lost 4 bases and J lost 5 bases. The CDR3 runs 16 residues. The chain joins TRBV19 to TRBJ2-3; 9 nucleotides align to TRBD1. This receptor was obtained from a man at least 80 years old with acute or convalescent COVID-19. The sequenced sample consisted of peripheral blood. In nucleotides, the CDR3 is TGTGCCAGTAGTACCACCGGGACAGGGAAGAGAGATACGCAGTATTTT. Protein sequence: CASSTTGTGKRDTQYF.